This passage covers 9 T cell receptor beta chains from one sample sequenced in a study of cytomegalovirus exposure and HLA in healthy donors. Primers: 60 Vbeta forward and 13 Jbeta reverse. Data came from immunoSEQ multiplex PCR; TCRdb stores just in-frame clones and leaves some out. Its listing shows around 50,000 clones. The sample comprised PBMCs. The receptors come from a woman in her thirties or forties in good health and CMV-seronegative.

This chain connects TRBV5-8 to TRBJ1-5, with TRBD1 matching over 9 bases. With 6 bases clipped from V and 6 bases from J, the junction kept 19 bases outside the gene matches. This CDR3 is built from 18 residues. CDR1 SGHTS and CDR2 YDEGEE come from the germline V gene. CDR3 coding DNA: TGTGCCAGCACCGAGATAGGGACAGGGTGGCTAGGGGGTCAGCCCCAGCATTTT. The encoded protein is CASTEIGTGWLGGQPQHF.

The V call is TRBV29-1, the J call TRBJ2-1; 7 bases fit TRBD2. Unmatched junction bases numbered 12, after V lost 5 bases and J lost 8 bases. The CDR3 is 14 residues long. Germline V gene sequence: CDR1 SQVTM, CDR2 ANQGSEA. The CDR3 sequence: CSVRREGRYDEQFF. CDR3 sequence (DNA): TGCAGCGTTCGGAGGGAGGGCCGGTATGATGAGCAGTTCTTC.

A word on this clone: The same CDR3 is also encoded by other DNA sequences in this sample. The chain links TRBV15 to TRBJ2-2; the match to TRBD2 covers 8 bases. The CDR3 is made up of 17 amino acids. Germline assignment: CDR1 LNHNV and CDR2 YYDKDF (reference sequence). Trimming took 1 base from V and 1 from J; bases not matched to a gene: 5. CDR3 bases: TGTGCCACCAGCAGAGGTCTAGCGGGCCGGAACACCGGGGAGCTGTTTTTT. It codes for CATSRGLAGRNTGELFF.

The chain carries TRBV7-9 and TRBJ1-5, with TRBD1 matching over 7 bases. The germline V gene has CDR1 SEHNR and CDR2 FQNEAQ (reference sequence). After removal of 5 bases from V and 3 bases from J, the junction contained 7 bases not matched to a gene. This CDR3 has 15 amino acids. DNA for the CDR3: TGTGCCAGCAGCAACGACAGGGTTGACAATCAGCCCCAGCATTTT. Amino acids: CASSNDRVDNQPQHF.

This chain joins TRBV25-1 and TRBJ1-2; a possible D gene is TRBD1 (5 bases). The CDR3 consists of 12 residues. CDR1 and CDR2 from the germline V gene are MGHDK and SYGVNS. V lost 8 bases and J lost 8, with 15 bases in between. The CDR3 sequence: CASSGAGGGYTF. DNA for the CDR3: TGTGCCAGCTCCGGTGCCGGGGGAGGCTACACCTTC.

Turning to this clone: Distinct nucleotide sequences in the sample also encode this CDR3. Here the CDR3 reads CARTLRGEPSPNEQFF. The CDR3 nucleotides are TGTGCCAGGACCCTTCGGGGAGAACCTAGCCCTAATGAGCAGTTCTTC. V is TRBV2 and J is TRBJ2-1; D possibly corresponds to TRBD2 (5 bases). The length of the CDR3 is 16 residues. Germline CDR1 SNHLY, CDR2 FYNNEI. Trimming took off 9 bases at V and 7 bases at J, with 25 bases between the two ends.

Concerning this clone itself: The germline gene is not matched at one end of the junction; a read error may be the cause. The J gene is TRBJ2-1, the V gene TRBV4-1; 7 bases match TRBD2. The V gene's germline CDR1 is MGHRA and CDR2 YSYEKL. The CDR3 totals 16 residues. The DNA for the CDR3 is TGCGCCAGCAGCCAAGGACGCGGGAGCTCCGACAATGAGCAGTTCTTC. Translated: CASSQGRGSSDNEQFF.

The V and J genes are TRBV29-1 and TRBJ1-1; D gene ambiguous. This CDR3 has 10 amino acids. CDR1 SQVTM and CDR2 ANQGSEA come from the germline V gene. Trimming removed 8 bases at V and 6 bases at J, with 10 bases between. The CDR3 DNA follows: TGCAGCTGGTCGAGAGCTGAAGCTTTCTTT. This gives the protein CSWSRAEAFF.

The CDR3 spells CASSEFVLGDTEAFF. CDR3 coding DNA: TGTGCCAGCAGTGAATTTGTGTTAGGGGACACTGAAGCTTTCTTT. The chain employs TRBV6-1 and TRBJ1-1, with D perhaps matching TRBD1 (5 bases). The CDR3 loop spans 15 amino acids. The V gene's germline CDR1 is MNHNS and CDR2 SASEGT. V was pared by 2 bases and J by 3 bases, with 13 bases between.